This record covers a single T cell receptor (beta chain). The antigen is not known. This sample was included in a study of identical twins. TCRdb processed the 5' RACE reads anew with MiXCR; each CDR3 protein has one entry. The repertoire holds about 470,000 distinct CDR3 sequences, approximately 24% seen once, with around 3% in the top ten. Study-wide findings and caveats: Out-of-frame alpha sequences common to twins exhibited an excess of low generation probability. Monozygotic twin pairs showed more out-of-frame TCR alpha sharing than models estimated.

The data were also submitted as part of a second study, on T cells expressing NK-cell markers. Turning to that study: It was from sorted CD3+CD56+NKG2C+, CD3+CD56+NKG2C- and CD3+CD56-NKG2C+ T cells that TCR beta repertoires came. Just one sequenced donor of eight was HCMV-seronegative, while seven were seropositive.

This receptor was taken from a woman between 18 and 29 years old in good health. Sequencing was performed on CD4+ T cells sorted from blood.

The CDR3: CASSQQRTYEQYF. CDR3 DNA: TGTGCCAGCAGCCAACAGAGAACCTACGAGCAGTACTTC. The rearrangement links TRBV7-2 to TRBJ2-7; D unresolved. Germline CDR1 is SGHTA and CDR2 is FQGNSA. Trimming removed 5 bases at V and 2 bases at J, with 10 bases between. The CDR3 runs to 13 residues.